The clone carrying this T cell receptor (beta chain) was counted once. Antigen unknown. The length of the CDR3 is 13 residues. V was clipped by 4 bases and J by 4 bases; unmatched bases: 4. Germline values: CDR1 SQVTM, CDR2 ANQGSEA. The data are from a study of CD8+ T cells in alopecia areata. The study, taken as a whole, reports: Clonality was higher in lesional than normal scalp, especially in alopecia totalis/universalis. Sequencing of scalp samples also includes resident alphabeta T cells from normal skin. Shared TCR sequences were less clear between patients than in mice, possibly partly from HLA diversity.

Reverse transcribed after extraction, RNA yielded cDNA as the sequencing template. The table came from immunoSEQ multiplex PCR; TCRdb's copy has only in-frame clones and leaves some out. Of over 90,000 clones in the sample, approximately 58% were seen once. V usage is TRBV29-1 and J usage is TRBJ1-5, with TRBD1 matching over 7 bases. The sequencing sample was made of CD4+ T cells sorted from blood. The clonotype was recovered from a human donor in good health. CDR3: CSVAGGSNQPQHF. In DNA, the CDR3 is TGCAGCGTTGCAGGGGGTTCAAATCAGCCCCAGCATTTT.